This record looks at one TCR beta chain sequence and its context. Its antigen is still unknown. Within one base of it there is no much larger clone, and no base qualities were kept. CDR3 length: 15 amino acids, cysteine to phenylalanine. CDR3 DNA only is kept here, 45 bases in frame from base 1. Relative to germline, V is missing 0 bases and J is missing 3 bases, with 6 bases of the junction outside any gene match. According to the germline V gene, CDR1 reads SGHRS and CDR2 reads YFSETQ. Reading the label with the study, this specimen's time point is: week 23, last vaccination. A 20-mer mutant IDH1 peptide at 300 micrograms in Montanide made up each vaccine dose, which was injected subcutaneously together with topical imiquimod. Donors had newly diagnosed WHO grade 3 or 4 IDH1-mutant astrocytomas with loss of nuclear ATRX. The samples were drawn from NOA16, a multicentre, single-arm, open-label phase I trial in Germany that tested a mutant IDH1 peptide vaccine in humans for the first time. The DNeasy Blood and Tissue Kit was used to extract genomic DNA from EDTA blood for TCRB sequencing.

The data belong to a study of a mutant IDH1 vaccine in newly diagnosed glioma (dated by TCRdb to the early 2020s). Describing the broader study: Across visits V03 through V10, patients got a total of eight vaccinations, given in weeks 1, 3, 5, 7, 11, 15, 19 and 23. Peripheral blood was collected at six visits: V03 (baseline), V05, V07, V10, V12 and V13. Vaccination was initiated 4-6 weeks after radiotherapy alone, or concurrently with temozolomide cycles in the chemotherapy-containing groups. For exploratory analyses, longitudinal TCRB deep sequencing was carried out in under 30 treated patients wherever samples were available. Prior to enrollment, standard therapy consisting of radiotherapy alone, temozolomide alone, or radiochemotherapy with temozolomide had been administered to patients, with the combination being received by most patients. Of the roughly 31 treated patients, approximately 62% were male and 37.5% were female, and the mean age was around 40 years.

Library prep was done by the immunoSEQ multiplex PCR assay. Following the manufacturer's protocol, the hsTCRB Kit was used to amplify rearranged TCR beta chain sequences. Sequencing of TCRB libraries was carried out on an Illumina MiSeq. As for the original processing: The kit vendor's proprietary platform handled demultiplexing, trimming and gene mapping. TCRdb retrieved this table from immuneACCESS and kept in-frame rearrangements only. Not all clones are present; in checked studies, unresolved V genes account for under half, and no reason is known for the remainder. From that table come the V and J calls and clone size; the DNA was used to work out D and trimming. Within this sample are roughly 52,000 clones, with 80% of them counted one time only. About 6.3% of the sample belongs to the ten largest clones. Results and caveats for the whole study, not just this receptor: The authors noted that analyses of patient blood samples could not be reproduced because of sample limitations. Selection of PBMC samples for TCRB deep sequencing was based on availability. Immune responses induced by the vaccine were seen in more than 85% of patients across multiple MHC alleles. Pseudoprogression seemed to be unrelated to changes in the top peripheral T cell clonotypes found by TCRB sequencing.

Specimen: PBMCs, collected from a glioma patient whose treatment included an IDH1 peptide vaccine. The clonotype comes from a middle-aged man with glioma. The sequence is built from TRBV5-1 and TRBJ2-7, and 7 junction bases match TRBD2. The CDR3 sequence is CASSLDPGLNYEQYF. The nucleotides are TGCGCCAGCAGCTTGGATCCGGGACTAAACTACGAGCAGTACTTC.